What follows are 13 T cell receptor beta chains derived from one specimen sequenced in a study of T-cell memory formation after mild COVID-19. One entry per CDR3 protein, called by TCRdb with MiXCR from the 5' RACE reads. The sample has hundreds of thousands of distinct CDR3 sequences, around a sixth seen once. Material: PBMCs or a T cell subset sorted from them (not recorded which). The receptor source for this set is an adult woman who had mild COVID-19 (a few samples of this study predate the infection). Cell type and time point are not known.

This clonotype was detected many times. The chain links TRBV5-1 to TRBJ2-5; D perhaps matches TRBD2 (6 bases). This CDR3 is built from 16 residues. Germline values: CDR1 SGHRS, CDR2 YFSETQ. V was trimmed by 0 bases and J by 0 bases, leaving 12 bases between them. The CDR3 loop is CASSLGAGGHQETQYF. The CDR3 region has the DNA TGCGCCAGCAGCTTGGGAGCCGGGGGACACCAAGAGACCCAGTACTTC.

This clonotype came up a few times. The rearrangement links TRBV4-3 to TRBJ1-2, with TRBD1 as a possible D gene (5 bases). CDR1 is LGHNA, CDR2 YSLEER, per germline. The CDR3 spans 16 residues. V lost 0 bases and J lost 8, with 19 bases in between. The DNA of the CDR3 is TGCGCCAGCAGCCAAGAGGCTGACGGGGGGATGTCGGGCTACACCTTC. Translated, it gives CASSQEADGGMSGYTF.

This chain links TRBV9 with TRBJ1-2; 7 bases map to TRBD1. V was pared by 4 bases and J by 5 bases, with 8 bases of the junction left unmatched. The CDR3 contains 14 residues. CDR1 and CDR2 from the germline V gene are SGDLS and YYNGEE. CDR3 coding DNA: TGTGCCAGCAGCCCCGAACAGGGGCTTTATGGCTACACCTTC. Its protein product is CASSPEQGLYGYTF.

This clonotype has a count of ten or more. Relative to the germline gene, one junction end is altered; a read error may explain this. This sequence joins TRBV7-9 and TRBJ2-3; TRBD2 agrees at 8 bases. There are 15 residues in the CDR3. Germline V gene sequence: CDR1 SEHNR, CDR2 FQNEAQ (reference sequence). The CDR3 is CASTLAGKSTDTQYF. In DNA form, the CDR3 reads TGTGCCAGCACCTTAGCGGGAAAAAGCACAGATACGCAGTATTTT. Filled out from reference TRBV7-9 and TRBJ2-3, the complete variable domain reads DTGVSQNPRHKITKRGQNVTFRCDPISEHNRLYWYRQTLGQGPEFLTYFQNEAQLEKSRLLSDRFSAERPKGSFSTLEIQRTEQGDSAMYLCASTLAGKSTDTQYFGPGTRLTVL.

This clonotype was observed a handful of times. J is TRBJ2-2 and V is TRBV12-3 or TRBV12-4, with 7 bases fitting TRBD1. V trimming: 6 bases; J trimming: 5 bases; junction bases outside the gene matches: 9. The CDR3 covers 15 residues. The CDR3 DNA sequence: TGTGCCAGCAGCCCCGGGACAGCCCGGACCGGGGAGCTGTTTTTT. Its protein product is CASSPGTARTGELFF.

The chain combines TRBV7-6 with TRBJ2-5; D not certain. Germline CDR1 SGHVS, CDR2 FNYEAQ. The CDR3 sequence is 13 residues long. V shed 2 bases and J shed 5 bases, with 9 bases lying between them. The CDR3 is CASSLQPLETQYF. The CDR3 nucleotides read TGTGCCAGCAGCTTACAACCTCTGGAGACCCAGTACTTC.

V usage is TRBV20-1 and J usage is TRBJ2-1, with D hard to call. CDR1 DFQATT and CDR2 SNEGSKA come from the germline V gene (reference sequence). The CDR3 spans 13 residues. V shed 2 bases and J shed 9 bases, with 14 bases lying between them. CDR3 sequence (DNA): TGCAGTGCTAGATTGCCTGGGGTAGGTGAGCAGTTCTTC. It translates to CSARLPGVGEQFF.

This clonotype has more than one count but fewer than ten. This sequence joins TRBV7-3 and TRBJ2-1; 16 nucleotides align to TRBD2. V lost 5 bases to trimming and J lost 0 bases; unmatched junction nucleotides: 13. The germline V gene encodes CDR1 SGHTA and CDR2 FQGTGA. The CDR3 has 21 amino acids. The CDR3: CASSPRGLAGGFLSSYNEQFF. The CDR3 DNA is TGTGCCAGCAGCCCGCGGGGACTAGCGGGAGGGTTCCTGAGCTCCTACAATGAGCAGTTCTTC.

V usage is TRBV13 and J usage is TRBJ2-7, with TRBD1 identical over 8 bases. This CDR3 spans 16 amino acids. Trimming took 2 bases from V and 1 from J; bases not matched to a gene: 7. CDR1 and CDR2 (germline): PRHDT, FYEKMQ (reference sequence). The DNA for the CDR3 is TGTGCCAGCAGCTTACAGGGGGCCTTCTTGTCCTACGAGCAGTACTTC. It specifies CASSLQGAFLSYEQYF. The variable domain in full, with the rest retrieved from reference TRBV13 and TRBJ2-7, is AAGVIQSPRHLIKEKRETATLKCYPIPRHDTVYWYQQGPGQDPQFLISFYEKMQSDKGSIPDRFSAQQFSDYHSELNMSSLELGDSALYFCASSLQGAFLSYEQYFGPGTRLTVT.

CDR3 protein: CAWSVRARDQPQHF. CDR3 nucleotides: TGTGCCTGGAGTGTAAGGGCAAGGGATCAGCCCCAGCATTTT. The chain carries TRBV30 and TRBJ1-5, with D unclear. Trimming took off 0 bases at V and 5 bases at J, with 11 bases between the two ends. Germline CDR1 and CDR2: GTSNPN and SVGIG (reference sequence). This CDR3 has 14 amino acids.

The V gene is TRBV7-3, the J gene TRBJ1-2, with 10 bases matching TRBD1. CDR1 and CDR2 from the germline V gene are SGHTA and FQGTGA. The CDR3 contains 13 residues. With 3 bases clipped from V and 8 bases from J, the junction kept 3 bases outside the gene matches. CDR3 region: CASSFGDRGGYTF. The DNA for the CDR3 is TGTGCCAGCAGCTTCGGGGACAGGGGCGGCTACACCTTC.

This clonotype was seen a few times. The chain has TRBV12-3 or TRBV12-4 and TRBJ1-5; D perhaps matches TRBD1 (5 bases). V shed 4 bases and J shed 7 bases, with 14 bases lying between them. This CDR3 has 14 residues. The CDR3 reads CASSWGPAGQPQHF. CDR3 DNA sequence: TGTGCCAGCAGTTGGGGACCAGCGGGCCAGCCCCAGCATTTT.

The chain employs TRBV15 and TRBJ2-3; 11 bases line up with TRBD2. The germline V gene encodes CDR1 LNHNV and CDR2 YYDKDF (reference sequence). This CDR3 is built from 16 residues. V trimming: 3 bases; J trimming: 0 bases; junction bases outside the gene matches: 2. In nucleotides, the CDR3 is TGTGCCACCAGCAGGGGACTAGCGGCTAGCACAGATACGCAGTATTTT. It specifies CATSRGLAASTDTQYF.